This TCR beta chain came from a study of blood T cell repertoires in COVID-19. This clone was detected a few times. Here immunoSEQ multiplex PCR was the method, and the copy in TCRdb shows in-frame clones only, minus some. The data show about 25,000 clones, 87% seen once. The source is a human donor with active COVID-19. The donor label of this sample is uncertain. What was sequenced was peripheral blood.

Here the CDR3 reads CASSPSGSNEQYF. Here the CDR3 DNA reads TGTGCCAGCAGCCCTAGCGGGAGTAACGAGCAGTACTTC. The V and J genes are TRBV7-9 and TRBJ2-7; 10 bases line up with TRBD2. The V and J ends lost 5 bases and 5 bases, in that order; junction bases with no gene match: 3. Germline V CDR1 and CDR2: SEHNR, FQNEAQ (reference sequence). CDR3 size: 13 residues.